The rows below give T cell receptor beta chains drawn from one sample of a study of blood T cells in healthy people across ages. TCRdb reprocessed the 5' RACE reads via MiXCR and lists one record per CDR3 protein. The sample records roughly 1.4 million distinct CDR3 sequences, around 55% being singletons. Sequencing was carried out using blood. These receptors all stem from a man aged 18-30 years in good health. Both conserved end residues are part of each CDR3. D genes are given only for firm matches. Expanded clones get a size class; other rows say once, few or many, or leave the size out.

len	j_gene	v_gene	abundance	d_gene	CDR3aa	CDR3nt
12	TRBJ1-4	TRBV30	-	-	CGSAGREKKLFF	TGTGGTAGTGCCGGACGAGAAAAAAAACTGTTTTTT
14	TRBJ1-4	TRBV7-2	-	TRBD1	CASSSDREVEKLFF	TGTGCCAGCAGCTCGGACAGGGAGGTTGAAAAACTGTTTTTT
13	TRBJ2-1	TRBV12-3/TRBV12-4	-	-	CASSYVGANEQFF	TGTGCCAGCAGTTACGTCGGGGCCAATGAGCAGTTCTTC
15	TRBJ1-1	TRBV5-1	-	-	CASSHPEGLGTEAFF	TGCGCCAGCAGTCACCCCGAGGGGCTTGGCACTGAAGCTTTCTTT
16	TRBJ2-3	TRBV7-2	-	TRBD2	CASSLEASGLTDTQYF	TGTGCCAGCAGCTTAGAAGCTAGCGGGCTCACAGATACGCAGTATTTT
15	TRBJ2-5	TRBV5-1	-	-	CASSSTGRLQETQYF	TGCGCCAGCAGCTCAACGGGACGCTTACAAGAGACCCAGTACTTC
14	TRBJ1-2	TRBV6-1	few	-	CASSEAALSYGYTF	TGTGCCAGCAGTGAAGCGGCACTGAGCTATGGCTACACCTTC
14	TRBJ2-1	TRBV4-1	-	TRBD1	CASSLGQGVDEQFF	TGCGCCAGCAGCCTGGGACAGGGGGTCGATGAGCAGTTCTTC
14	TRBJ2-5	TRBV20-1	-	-	CSAERRGFKETQYF	TGCAGTGCTGAGCGGAGGGGGTTTAAAGAGACCCAGTACTTC
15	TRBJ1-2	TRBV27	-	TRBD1	CASTITGTGRYGYTF	TGTGCCAGCACCATAACCGGGACAGGGCGCTATGGCTACACCTTC
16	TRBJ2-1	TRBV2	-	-	CASSDSGARGYNEQFF	TGTGCCAGCAGTGATTCCGGGGCACGGGGTTACAATGAGCAGTTCTTC
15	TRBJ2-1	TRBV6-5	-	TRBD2	CASSLKAGDYNEQFF	TGTGCCAGCAGCCTCAAAGCGGGAGACTACAATGAGCAGTTCTTC
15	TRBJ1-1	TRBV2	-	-	CASSEPSGAATEAFF	TGTGCCAGCAGTGAACCTTCAGGGGCAGCGACTGAAGCTTTCTTT
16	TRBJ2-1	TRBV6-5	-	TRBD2	CASRWGSSGTDNEQFF	TGTGCCAGCAGATGGGGGTCTAGCGGCACCGACAATGAGCAGTTCTTC
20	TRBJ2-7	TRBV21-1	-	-	CASSKARRWYRGQGSYEQYF	TGTGCCAGCAGCAAAGCACGGAGGTGGTATCGAGGACAGGGTTCTTACGAGCAGTACTTC